Listed here are 16 T cell receptor beta chains from one sample, sequenced in a study of shared clonotypes between healthy human individuals. The repertoire was sequenced with immunoSEQ multiplex PCR; TCRdb's copy has only in-frame clones and lacks some. Of under 750,000 clones in the sample, around 70% were seen once. The sequenced sample consisted of memory CD4+ T cells sorted from blood. Subset denoted: CD45RA-negative fraction. Receptor source: a woman aged 25 to 39 in good health.

V and J are TRBV5-4 and TRBJ1-1; no firm D call. The CDR3 has 13 amino acids. V lost 3 bases to trimming and J lost 9 bases, with 15 bases between them. The germline gives CDR1 SGHNT, CDR2 YYREEE (reference sequence). The CDR3: CASSSRREAQAFF. CDR3 nucleotide sequence: TGTGCCAGCAGCTCCCGACGCGAGGCCCAAGCTTTCTTT.

The chain's CDR3 is CASSLDVSPNTGELFF. CDR3 sequence (DNA): TGCGCCAGCAGCTTGGATGTCTCCCCGAACACCGGGGAGCTGTTTTTT. The rearrangement joins TRBV5-1 to TRBJ2-2; D gene unclear. V dropped 0 bases and J dropped 0 bases, with 9 bases sitting between them. Germline CDR1 SGHRS, CDR2 YFSETQ. This CDR3 has 16 residues.

This clone showed up just a few times. This sample also contains other DNA sequences that code for the same CDR3. V and J are TRBV10-2 and TRBJ1-2; 10 bases agree with TRBD1. CDR1 and CDR2 from the germline V gene are WSHSY and SAAADI. V dropped 7 bases and J dropped 3; count of bases not matched to a gene: 2. The CDR3 runs to 13 residues. The CDR3 protein is CASTGTGDYGYTF. The CDR3 DNA reads TGCGCCAGCACCGGGACAGGGGACTATGGCTACACCTTC.

The chain uses TRBV5-4 and TRBJ1-1, with TRBD1 matching over 7 bases. Germline V gives CDR1 SGHNT, CDR2 YYREEE (reference sequence). The V segment lost 6 bases and the J segment 1 base; nucleotides outside the gene matches: 6. The CDR3 has 14 residues. In DNA form, the CDR3 reads TGTGCCAGCACTTACAGGGGAAAGAACACTGAAGCTTTCTTT. Its protein is CASTYRGKNTEAFF.

This clone was seen only a few times. The rearrangement links TRBV2 to TRBJ1-4, with 8 nucleotides matching TRBD1. V was clipped by 5 bases and J by 5 bases; unmatched bases: 4. This CDR3 is built from 14 residues. CDR1 SNHLY and CDR2 FYNNEI come from the germline V gene. The CDR3 loop is CASSRRTGNEKLFF. CDR3 sequence (DNA): TGTGCCAGCAGTCGGAGGACAGGGAATGAAAAACTGTTTTTT.

The rearrangement joins TRBV2 to TRBJ1-5; no reliable D call. Deletions cut 4 bases from V and 0 bases from J, with 7 bases between. Germline loops: CDR1 SNHLY, CDR2 FYNNEI. The CDR3 has 14 amino acids. The CDR3 region is CASSGDYSNQPQHF. CDR3 sequence (DNA): TGTGCCAGCAGTGGAGATTATAGCAATCAGCCCCAGCATTTT.

In this sample, this clone turned up once. The chain uses TRBV29-1 and TRBJ2-7; D remains unclear. Germline V gene lookup returns CDR1 SQVTM and CDR2 ANQGSEA. The CDR3 totals 14 residues. Trimming took 7 bases from V and 3 from J, leaving 19 bases between them. CDR3 sequence: CSEVTQNLGYEQYF. The DNA for the CDR3 is TGCAGCGAAGTAACACAGAATTTAGGCTACGAGCAGTACTTC.

The chain has TRBV5-6 and TRBJ2-7; perhaps TRBD2 as D (5 bases). V shed 5 bases and J shed 0 bases, with 15 bases lying between them. The CDR3 length is 15 residues. From germline, CDR1 is SGHDT and CDR2 YYEEEE. The CDR3 here is CASSEGRRSSYEQYF. In DNA, the CDR3 is TGTGCCAGCAGTGAAGGACGGAGGAGCTCCTACGAGCAGTACTTC.

J is TRBJ2-7 and V is TRBV11-1; D possibly corresponds to TRBD1 (6 bases). The CDR3 spans 14 residues. The germline gives CDR1 SGHAT, CDR2 FQDESV (reference sequence). V was clipped by 0 bases and J by 4 bases, with 10 bases between them. DNA of the CDR3: TGTGCCAGCAGCTTAGCGAGGCAGGGGTACGAGCAGTACTTC. Amino acids: CASSLARQGYEQYF.

The CDR3 bases are TGTGCCAGCAACTACCCGGGGGGCACAGATACGCAGTATTTT. Its protein product is CASNYPGGTDTQYF. This chain connects TRBV28 to TRBJ2-3, with D tentatively TRBD2 (6 bases). This CDR3 spans 14 amino acids. Trimming left V 7 bases short and J 1 base short, with 12 bases between. Germline V gene lookup returns CDR1 MDHEN and CDR2 SYDVKM.

The CDR3, as DNA: TGCGCCAGCAGCCTAGCGGGATCCTCCTACGAGCAGTACTTC. Its translation is CASSLAGSSYEQYF. This chain joins TRBV4-1 and TRBJ2-7, with TRBD2 matching 8 bases. This CDR3 spans 14 amino acids. The junction had 2 bases not matched to a gene; V was cut back by 4 bases and J by 0 bases. Per germline, CDR1 MGHRA and CDR2 YSYEKL.

The chain carries TRBV18 and TRBJ2-7; the match to TRBD2 covers 8 bases. Germline lookup yields CDR1 KGHSH and CDR2 LQKENI. CDR3 length: 15 residues. V trimming: 6 bases; J trimming: 6 bases; junction bases outside the gene matches: 13. CDR3 nucleotides: TGTGCCAGCTCTCCCCGGGAGGGGGGATTATCCGAGCAGTACTTC. It yields the protein CASSPREGGLSEQYF.

This chain joins TRBV7-3 and TRBJ2-5; 12 bases align to TRBD1. Germline trimming cut 4 bases from V and 7 bases from J; bases unmatched to any gene: 10. Germline CDR1 reads SGHTA; CDR2 reads FQGTGA. The CDR3 is made up of 16 amino acids. For the CDR3, the DNA is TGTGCCAGCAGCTCCCAGGGGACAGGGGGCGTTGGGACCCAGTACTTC. Translated, it gives CASSSQGTGGVGTQYF.

The chain employs TRBV6-5 and TRBJ2-7; 10 bases agree with TRBD2. This CDR3 contains 14 residues. CDR1 and CDR2 (germline): MNHEY, SVGAGI. Trimming removed 4 bases from V and 0 bases from J; junction bases left unmatched: 0. Here the CDR3 reads CASSSSGSSYEQYF. The CDR3 DNA follows: TGTGCCAGCAGTTCTAGCGGGAGCTCCTACGAGCAGTACTTC.

The rearrangement joins TRBV5-3 to TRBJ2-7, with D possibly TRBD2 on 5 matching bases. TRBV5-3 qualifies as an ORF whose function is uncertain. The CDR3 totals 18 residues. V was pared by 3 bases and J by 5 bases, with 27 bases between. The CDR3 here is CARSSTVKAGVRPHEQYF. Written as DNA, the CDR3 is TGTGCCAGAAGCTCCACCGTCAAAGCCGGGGTCAGGCCCCACGAGCAGTACTTC.

The chain links TRBV2 to TRBJ2-1; 7 nucleotides agree with TRBD1. Trimming at V came to 8 bases and at J to 5 bases, leaving 12 bases not matched to a gene. CDR1 is SNHLY and CDR2 is FYNNEI in the germline V gene. This CDR3 is built from 15 residues. CDR3 residues: CASQGDRARHNEQFF. In nucleotides, the CDR3 is TGTGCCAGCCAGGGCGACAGGGCGAGGCACAATGAGCAGTTCTTC.